Detailed here is one T cell receptor (beta chain). This CDR3 has 17 amino acids. Germline CDR1 and CDR2: SGDLS and YYNGEE. V lost 3 bases to trimming and J lost 5 bases; unmatched junction nucleotides: 14. The data belong to a study of blood T cell repertoires in COVID-19. As processed by the authors: Quantification of nucleated cells was approximated via reference gene primer amplification. TCRdb's copy holds only in-frame clones and misses some; the assay was immunoSEQ multiplex PCR. V, J and clone size are taken as reported in that table, and D and trimming were inferred from the DNA itself. The repertoire includes about 150,000 clones, about 82% of them detected once, and about 8.8% sits in the top ten.

The sample consisted of peripheral blood. The source is a woman older than 75 with COVID-19, enrolled during active disease. This chain uses TRBV9 with TRBJ1-2, with TRBD1 matching 9 bases. The CDR3 DNA is TGTGCCAGCAGCGCCAAAGCCGGGACAGGGTTTCGTTATGGCTACACCTTC. Protein sequence: CASSAKAGTGFRYGYTF.